Listed below are T cell receptor beta chains from one sample, sequenced in a study of cytomegalovirus exposure and HLA in healthy donors. Generated by immunoSEQ multiplex PCR, the TCRdb table keeps only in-frame clones and is missing some. The profile shows some 170,000 clones, approximately 80% of them singletons. Material for sequencing was PBMCs. The receptor set was obtained from a man aged 18 to 29 in good health and CMV-seropositive. Each CDR3 is given with its conserved first and last residue. Each record gives: CDR3 protein, CDR3 DNA, J gene, D gene, V gene, clone size. D genes are given only for firm matches. Clone size is given for some rows only: seen once, a few or many times, or a class if the clone is expanded.

CASSTDTGTEQYF,TGTGCCAGCTCAACGGACACAGGGACCGAGCAGTACTTC,TRBJ2-7,.,TRBV18,.
CASSLRDRGNSPLHF,TGTGCCAGCAGCCTAAGGGACAGGGGTAATTCACCCCTCCACTTT,TRBJ1-6,TRBD1,TRBV7-8,.
CASSESRGDRGEQYF,TGCGCCAGCAGTGAAAGTCGGGGGGACAGGGGCGAGCAGTACTTC,TRBJ2-7,TRBD1,TRBV5-1,.
CASSYGQGSYYEQYF,TGTGCCAGCAGCTACGGACAGGGCTCTTACTACGAGCAGTACTTC,TRBJ2-7,TRBD1,TRBV5-5,.
CASSRWIGRAYNEQFF,TGTGCCAGCAGCCGGTGGATCGGGAGGGCCTACAATGAGCAGTTCTTC,TRBJ2-1,TRBD2,TRBV5-6,.
CASSPGQFNYGYTF,TGTGCCAGCAGCCCCGGACAATTTAACTATGGCTACACCTTC,TRBJ1-2,.,TRBV6-5,few
CASSRLWGEGAYNEQFF,TGTGCCAGCAGCCGCTTATGGGGGGAGGGTGCCTACAATGAGCAGTTCTTC,TRBJ2-1,TRBD2,TRBV16,.
CASSYGGGVGTEAFF,TGTGCCAGCAGTTACGGAGGGGGCGTGGGGACTGAAGCTTTCTTT,TRBJ1-1,TRBD1,TRBV6-6,.
CASSDSGRSTGELFF,TGTGCCAGCAGTGATAGCGGGAGAAGTACCGGGGAGCTGTTTTTT,TRBJ2-2,TRBD2,TRBV6-6,.
CASSDGGYNEQFF,TGTGCCAGCAGTGACGGGGGGTACAATGAGCAGTTCTTC,TRBJ2-1,.,TRBV6-4,.
CASSFFEREGRNEQFF,TGTGCCAGCAGCTTTTTTGAGCGGGAGGGCCGGAATGAGCAGTTCTTC,TRBJ2-1,TRBD2,TRBV7-9,few
CASTTGQGRSGQYF,TGTGCCAGCACCACGGGACAGGGTCGATCGGGGCAGTACTTC,TRBJ2-7,TRBD1,TRBV2,.
CASSWAGSYNEQFF,TGTGCCAGCAGTTGGGCAGGCTCCTACAATGAGCAGTTCTTC,TRBJ2-1,.,TRBV6-5,once
CASSGRDSYSYEQYF,TGTGCCAGCAGCGGACGGGACAGCTACTCCTACGAGCAGTACTTC,TRBJ2-7,TRBD1,TRBV9,.
CASSLARRLAGAEQFF,TGTGCCAGCAGCTTAGCGCGAAGACTAGCGGGAGCTGAGCAGTTCTTC,TRBJ2-1,TRBD2,TRBV7-2,once
CASSAPVMASSYNSPLHF,TGTGCCAGCAGTGCCCCTGTTATGGCCTCGTCCTATAATTCACCCCTCCACTTT,TRBJ1-6,.,TRBV2,.
CASSIEDSISPLHF,TGTGCCAGTAGTATAGAAGACTCTATTTCACCCCTCCACTTT,TRBJ1-6,.,TRBV19,.
CSAGEVYEQYF,TGCAGCGCCGGCGAGGTCTACGAGCAGTACTTC,TRBJ2-7,.,TRBV29-1,.
CASSLGAGDEKLFF,TGTGCCAGCAGCTTAGGGGCAGGTGATGAAAAACTGTTTTTT,TRBJ1-4,.,TRBV7-6,.
CASLQGRNNEQFF,TGTGCCAGCCTGCAGGGGCGCAACAATGAGCAGTTCTTC,TRBJ2-1,.,TRBV2,.
CASSKGMQASNQPQHF,TGTGCCAGCAGCAAAGGAATGCAGGCTAGCAATCAGCCCCAGCATTTT,TRBJ1-5,.,TRBV21-1,.
CASSGRLAWSYEQYF,TGTGCCAGCAGCGGACGACTAGCTTGGTCCTACGAGCAGTACTTC,TRBJ2-7,TRBD2,TRBV11-2,.
CASSEAILGGNQPQHF,TGTGCCAGCAGTGAAGCGATATTGGGCGGGAATCAGCCCCAGCATTTT,TRBJ1-5,.,TRBV6-1,.
CASGLRGSVGEKLFF,TGTGCTAGTGGTTTACGAGGCAGCGTCGGTGAAAAACTGTTTTTT,TRBJ1-4,.,TRBV12-5,.
CASSGEGQGRVLTF,TGTGCCAGCAGCGGAGAGGGACAGGGACGTGTCCTGACTTTC,TRBJ2-6,TRBD1,TRBV9,.
CATSRGNNEQFF,TGTGCCACCAGCAGAGGTAACAATGAGCAGTTCTTC,TRBJ2-1,.,TRBV15,.
CASSQEVAGGPGEQFF,TGTGCCAGCAGCCAAGAGGTTGCGGGGGGGCCGGGTGAGCAGTTCTTC,TRBJ2-1,TRBD2,TRBV4-2,many
CASSQDVWGATYGYTF,TGCGCCAGCAGCCAAGACGTCTGGGGCGCAACCTATGGCTACACCTTC,TRBJ1-2,.,TRBV4-3,.
CASSLDTTEETQYF,TGTGCCAGCAGCTTGGACACTACCGAAGAGACCCAGTACTTC,TRBJ2-5,.,TRBV5-5,.
CASSWTDSTDTQYF,TGCGCCAGCAGCTGGACAGACTCCACAGATACGCAGTATTTT,TRBJ2-3,.,TRBV5-1,few
CASSVDVRTEHEKLFF,TGTGCCAGCAGCGTAGACGTCCGGACAGAGCATGAAAAACTGTTTTTT,TRBJ1-4,.,TRBV9,.
CASSPRGGVETQYF,TGCGCCAGCAGCCCGCGGGGGGGGGTAGAGACCCAGTACTTC,TRBJ2-5,TRBD2,TRBV5-1,.
CASSVDPSGGDTEAFF,TGTGCCAGCAGCGTAGACCCCTCGGGGGGGGACACTGAAGCTTTCTTT,TRBJ1-1,.,TRBV9,.
CASTRTGLTEQYF,TGCGCCAGCACAAGGACAGGGTTAACCGAGCAGTACTTC,TRBJ2-7,TRBD1,TRBV5-1,few
CASSQVILNTEAFF,TGTGCCAGCAGCCAAGTAATATTAAACACTGAAGCTTTCTTT,TRBJ1-1,.,TRBV4-2,.
CASSDGYSNQPQHF,TGCGCCAGCAGTGACGGGTATAGCAATCAGCCCCAGCATTTT,TRBJ1-5,.,TRBV10-2,.
CASSLPRGSGIYEQYF,TGTGCCAGCAGCTTACCGCGGGGTAGCGGGATATACGAGCAGTACTTC,TRBJ2-7,TRBD2,TRBV7-9,.
CASSGTANTLTDTQYF,TGTGCCAGCAGCGGGACAGCAAATACACTCACAGATACGCAGTATTTT,TRBJ2-3,.,TRBV9,.
CASTSAGTDTQYF,TGCGCCAGCACCTCTGCAGGGACAGATACGCAGTATTTT,TRBJ2-3,.,TRBV4-1,.
CASSLESGGPTDTQYF,TGTGCCAGCAGCTTAGAAAGCGGGGGGCCTACAGATACGCAGTATTTT,TRBJ2-3,TRBD2,TRBV7-2,.